These 16 T cell receptor beta chains share one sample of origin, sequenced in a study of CD8 T cells in Susac syndrome. The authors reverse transcribed roughly 0.5 to 1 ug RNA with random hexamers. One entry per CDR3 protein, called by TCRdb with MiXCR from the immunoSEQ multiplex PCR reads. This table holds a few hundred thousand distinct CDR3 sequences, about 91% found once. The sample consisted of CD4+ T cells from PBMCs. The receptors stem from a human donor with multiple sclerosis.

The chain combines TRBV9 with TRBJ2-1, with 10 positions matching TRBD2. The germline CDR1 and CDR2 sequences are SGDLS and YYNGEE. CDR3 length: 14 residues. J lost 2 bases, V lost 4 bases, and 0 bases had no gene match. CDR3 nucleotide sequence: TGTGCCAGCAGCACTAGCGGGGCCTACAATGAGCAGTTCTTC. The encoded protein is CASSTSGAYNEQFF.

V usage is TRBV12-3 or TRBV12-4 and J usage is TRBJ1-2, with 8 nucleotides matching TRBD1. V shed 1 base, J shed 6 bases, and the junction held 4 bases outside the gene matches. The CDR3 has 14 residues. The CDR3 region has the DNA TGTGCCAGCAGTTTAGACAGGGGGAAACATGGCTACACCTTC. It encodes CASSLDRGKHGYTF.

The CDR3 region is CASSPQGSGSEQFF. The CDR3 DNA reads as TGTGCCAGCAGCCCACAGGGCAGCGGCAGTGAGCAGTTCTTC. The rearrangement uses TRBV7-2 and TRBJ2-1; D is possibly TRBD1 (6 bases). The CDR3 contains 14 residues. Trimming left V 5 bases short and J 9 bases short, with 17 bases between. The germline gives CDR1 SGHTA, CDR2 FQGNSA.

The rearrangement uses TRBV5-1 and TRBJ2-5; 8 nucleotides line up with TRBD2. The V gene's germline CDR1 is SGHRS and CDR2 YFSETQ. The length of the CDR3 is 15 residues. J was trimmed by 5 bases and V by 9 bases; bases with no gene match: 15. As DNA, the CDR3 is TGCGCCATCCTTGGAGGTAGCGGGAAATCGGAGACCCAGTACTTC. This translates into CAILGGSGKSETQYF.

The chain combines TRBV7-9 with TRBJ1-1, with D possibly being TRBD1 (5 bases). CDR1 and CDR2 from the germline V gene are SEHNR and FQNEAQ (reference sequence). The V gene lost 5 bases and the J gene lost 1 base, with 14 bases spanning the gap. This CDR3 is built from 15 residues. CDR3 sequence (DNA): TGTGCCAGCAGCCCTCAGGGTAATAGGAACACTGAAGCTTTCTTT. It encodes CASSPQGNRNTEAFF.

The table lists this clonotype with a count of one. The chain joins TRBV11-2 to TRBJ2-4; D tentatively reads TRBD1 or TRBD2 (6 bases each). V dropped 5 bases and J dropped 8 bases, with 22 bases sitting between them. The CDR3 contains 16 residues. Germline CDR1 reads SGHAT; CDR2 reads FQNNGV. DNA of the CDR3: TGTGCCAGCAGCCGATCGGGGGAGAGGGGGAAGGACATTCAGTACTTC. Protein product: CASSRSGERGKDIQYF.

In its sample, this clonotype was seen once. The chain carries TRBV10-3 and TRBJ2-7; D is perhaps TRBD2 (7 bases). V was cut by 11 bases and J by 7 bases, with 24 bases left in between. The CDR3 has 14 residues. The V gene's germline CDR1 is ENHRY and CDR2 SYGVKD. CDR3 in DNA: TGTGCCTCGGGTCCCGCGGGGGCATCGGTGGAGCAGTACTTC. Its translation: CASGPAGASVEQYF.

The rearrangement joins TRBV5-5 to TRBJ2-2; TRBD1 agrees at 9 bases. There are 19 residues in the CDR3. The germline CDR1 and CDR2 sequences are SGHKS and YYEKEE (reference sequence). After removal of 0 bases from V and 6 bases from J, the junction contained 15 bases not matched to a gene. For the CDR3, the DNA is TGTGCCAGCAGCTTGGGCTTCACAGGGGGCGTCAGTAGGGCCGGGGAGCTGTTTTTT. Translated, it gives CASSLGFTGGVSRAGELFF.

The J gene is TRBJ2-1, the V gene TRBV20-1; 8 positions match TRBD2. The CDR3 contains 14 residues. CDR1 and CDR2 (germline): DFQATT, SNEGSKA (reference sequence). V gave up 6 bases and J gave up 3 bases; unmatched junction bases: 7. The CDR3 loop is CSAARSGSYNEQFF. The CDR3 nucleotides read TGCAGTGCCGCCCGGAGCGGGAGCTACAATGAGCAGTTCTTC.

V gene TRBV20-1 combines with J gene TRBJ2-1; D might be TRBD2 (5 bases). This CDR3 contains 17 residues. Trimming pared 0 bases from V and 0 bases from J, leaving 15 bases between. Germline lookup yields CDR1 DFQATT and CDR2 SNEGSKA (reference sequence). The CDR3 spells CSARDLGSAYSYNEQFF. In nucleotides, the CDR3 is TGCAGTGCTAGAGATCTTGGTAGCGCCTACTCCTACAATGAGCAGTTCTTC.

The V call is TRBV19, the J call TRBJ2-7; D is uncertain. The CDR3 is made up of 14 amino acids. Trimming took 6 bases from V and 7 from J, leaving 19 bases between them. CDR1 is LNHDA and CDR2 is SQIVND in the germline V gene (reference sequence). The CDR3: CASRKNDQSGEQYF. Written as DNA, the CDR3 is TGTGCCAGTAGGAAGAATGACCAGAGTGGGGAGCAGTACTTC.

This rearrangement joins TRBV7-2 to TRBJ2-4; possibly TRBD1 or TRBD2 for D (5 bases each). Germline CDR1 and CDR2: SGHTA and FQGNSA. V shed 5 bases and J shed 4 bases, with 12 bases lying between them. This CDR3 comprises 14 residues. The CDR3 reads CASSPGAEKNIQYF. CDR3 nucleotide sequence: TGTGCCAGCAGCCCCGGGGCAGAAAAAAACATTCAGTACTTC.

This chain links TRBV12-5 with TRBJ2-3; 8 nucleotides agree with TRBD2. CDR1 LGHNT and CDR2 FRNRAP come from the germline V gene. The V and J ends lost 2 bases and 9 bases, in that order; junction bases with no gene match: 16. This CDR3 has 17 residues. The CDR3 DNA is TGTGCTAGTGGTTTGAAGATAGCGGGGAACCCTGCTTACACGCAGTATTTT. It encodes CASGLKIAGNPAYTQYF.

The rearrangement joins TRBV6-6 to TRBJ2-5, with D uncertain. Per germline, CDR1 MNHNY and CDR2 SVGAGI (reference sequence). The CDR3 covers 14 residues. The V end was cut by 2 bases, the J end by 2 bases, with 9 bases between. CDR3: CASSYVARQETQYF. The CDR3 coding sequence is TGTGCCAGCAGTTACGTCGCAAGGCAAGAGACCCAGTACTTC.

The chain is built from TRBV19 and TRBJ1-2, with unresolved D. V dropped 3 bases and J dropped 2 bases, with 10 bases sitting between them. Germline V gene lookup returns CDR1 LNHDA and CDR2 SQIVND (reference sequence). This CDR3 region has 14 residues. The CDR3 sequence: CASSIGQANYGYTF. The CDR3 nucleotides are TGTGCCAGTAGTATTGGGCAGGCGAACTATGGCTACACCTTC.

The chain employs TRBV7-2 and TRBJ2-5; D is perhaps TRBD2 (5 bases). Trimming shortened V by 6 bases and J by 3 bases, and 11 bases separated the two germline ends. Germline V gene data show CDR1 as SGHTA and CDR2 as FQGNSA. This CDR3 has 13 residues. The CDR3 sequence is CASRVWGEETQYF. The DNA of the CDR3 is TGTGCCAGCAGGGTGTGGGGAGAAGAGACCCAGTACTTC.